This passage covers 14 T cell receptor beta chains from one sample sequenced in a study of cytomegalovirus exposure and HLA in healthy donors (dated by TCRdb to about 2017). The protocol used for the library was the immunoSEQ multiplex PCR assay. For the multiplex PCR, a mixture combining 60 forward primers for TCR Vbeta segments and 13 reverse primers for TCR Jbeta segments was used. Here the immuneACCESS table is served through TCRdb, limited to in-frame sequences with V and J called. Missing clones are a known gap in these copies; in checked studies unresolved V genes cover under half, and the rest lacks a known reason. Present in this sample are around 85,000 clones, around 80% of which were seen just once. Approximately 7.5% of the sample goes to the ten largest clones. Sequenced: PBMCs. The receptors stem from a man aged 25 to 40 in good health and CMV-seronegative.

The V and J genes are TRBV13 and TRBJ2-1; D perhaps matches TRBD1 (5 bases). The CDR3 totals 16 residues. V lost 2 bases and J lost 5, with 16 bases in between. Germline CDR1 reads PRHDT; CDR2 reads FYEKMQ (reference sequence). The DNA of the CDR3 is TGTGCCAGCAGCTTACTAAACCAGGGTTCCCACAATGAGCAGTTCTTC. Its translation is CASSLLNQGSHNEQFF.

Of note for this clone: Other DNA sequences in this specimen translate into the identical CDR3. This chain connects TRBV5-1 to TRBJ2-1; no reliable D call. The V end lost 1 base, the J end lost 2 bases, and 7 bases lay between the germline ends. Germline lookup yields CDR1 SGHRS and CDR2 YFSETQ. The CDR3 contains 14 residues. In DNA, the CDR3 is TGCGCCAGCAGCTTGCAGCGCCCCTACAATGAGCAGTTCTTC. This gives the protein CASSLQRPYNEQFF.

The chain is built from TRBV4-2 and TRBJ1-4; D not certain. Germline V gene lookup returns CDR1 LGHNA and CDR2 YNFKEQ. The CDR3 totals 15 residues. The germline V and J ends were trimmed by 1 base and 6 bases, with 12 bases remaining between them. CDR3 protein: CASSQGAGVYEKLFF. In DNA, the CDR3 is TGTGCCAGCAGCCAAGGGGCAGGCGTTTATGAAAAACTGTTTTTT.

This chain uses TRBV9 with TRBJ2-5, with TRBD2 matching over 7 bases. Germline CDR1 and CDR2: SGDLS and YYNGEE. Unmatched junction bases numbered 1, after V lost 2 bases and J lost 0 bases. This CDR3 spans 14 amino acids. The chain's CDR3 is CASSVRGNQETQYF. The DNA for the CDR3 is TGTGCCAGCAGCGTGCGGGGGAACCAAGAGACCCAGTACTTC.

This clone occurred a few times. The rearrangement joins TRBV28 to TRBJ2-1; the match to TRBD2 covers 8 bases. The trim removed 5 bases at V and 0 bases at J, leaving 9 bases unmatched. The V gene's germline CDR1 is MDHEN and CDR2 SYDVKM. The CDR3 loop spans 17 amino acids. In DNA form, the CDR3 reads TGTGCCAGCAGTCCCCCCCTGAGCGGGAGCTCCTACAATGAGCAGTTCTTC. It is translated as CASSPPLSGSSYNEQFF.

The chain couples TRBV28 to TRBJ1-5; D is uncertain. CDR1 and CDR2 (germline): MDHEN, SYDVKM. The CDR3 has 15 amino acids. V lost 6 bases to trimming and J lost 5 bases, with 17 bases between them. CDR3: CASRYFGVGDQPQHF. The CDR3 DNA reads TGTGCCAGCAGATACTTCGGGGTTGGGGATCAGCCCCAGCATTTT.

The chain carries TRBV30 and TRBJ1-6; D might be TRBD1 (5 bases). The V and J ends lost 4 bases and 5 bases respectively, with 12 bases between them. The CDR3 spans 14 residues. Germline values: CDR1 GTSNPN, CDR2 SVGIG (reference sequence). In DNA, the CDR3 is TGTGCCTGGACCTTGGGACTCCATAATTCACCCCTCCACTTT. This codes for CAWTLGLHNSPLHF.

The rearrangement uses TRBV5-1 and TRBJ1-6; possible D gene TRBD1, 6 bases. The length of the CDR3 is 14 residues. From germline, CDR1 is SGHRS and CDR2 YFSETQ. Trimming pared 4 bases from V and 7 bases from J, leaving 12 bases between. CDR3 amino acids: CASSGQGSNSPLHF. The DNA of the CDR3 is TGCGCCAGCAGCGGGCAGGGGAGCAATTCACCCCTCCACTTT.

The chain links TRBV5-4 to TRBJ2-2, with D unresolved. Germline CDR1 SGHNT, CDR2 YYREEE (reference sequence). The V end was cut by 9 bases, the J end by 1 base, with 16 bases between. CDR3 length equals 15 residues. CDR3 nucleotides: TGTGCCATCAGTGCGTTGCCGGGGAACACCGGGGAGCTGTTTTTT. Its protein product is CAISALPGNTGELFF.

The J gene is TRBJ2-5, the V gene TRBV2, with unresolved D. V dropped 4 bases and J dropped 5 bases, with 17 bases sitting between them. This CDR3 region has 15 residues. Germline assignment: CDR1 SNHLY and CDR2 FYNNEI. The CDR3 here is CASSGAERPRETQYF. As DNA, the CDR3 is TGTGCCAGCAGTGGGGCCGAACGACCACGGGAGACCCAGTACTTC.

With regard to this clone: The sample has other DNA sequences that encode this CDR3 too. This rearrangement joins TRBV30 to TRBJ2-1; TRBD2 matches 8 bases. CDR1 GTSNPN and CDR2 SVGIG come from the germline V gene (reference sequence). This CDR3 is built from 13 residues. Losses at the gene ends were 3 bases for V and 7 bases for J; bases not matched to a gene: 5. The CDR3 here is CAWSSGLANEQFF. CDR3 nucleotide sequence: TGTGCCTGGAGCTCTGGACTAGCAAATGAGCAGTTCTTC.

V is TRBV19 and J is TRBJ1-2; 7 nucleotides match TRBD1. CDR3 length: 11 residues. CDR1 LNHDA and CDR2 SQIVND come from the germline V gene (reference sequence). The trim removed 4 bases at V and 7 bases at J, leaving 0 bases unmatched. In DNA, the CDR3 is TGTGCCAGTAGTAACAGGGGTGGCTACACCTTC. Translation gives CASSNRGGYTF.

The rearrangement links TRBV27 to TRBJ2-1; D perhaps matches TRBD2 (5 bases). Trimming removed 3 bases at V and 12 bases at J, with 9 bases between. This CDR3 has 11 residues. Germline V gene sequence: CDR1 MNHEY, CDR2 SMNVEV (reference sequence). The CDR3, as DNA: TGTGCCAGCAGTTTCGGGGTCGGGCAGTTCTTC. This codes for CASSFGVGQFF.

This clone has only a few counts. The chain combines TRBV4-1 with TRBJ2-7; D possibly corresponds to TRBD2 (6 bases). V lost 4 bases to trimming and J lost 0 bases, with 13 bases between them. Germline V gives CDR1 MGHRA, CDR2 YSYEKL. The CDR3 is 15 amino acids. The chain's CDR3 is CASSPGRGISYEQYF. CDR3 nucleotide sequence: TGCGCCAGCAGCCCTGGACGGGGGATCTCCTACGAGCAGTACTTC.